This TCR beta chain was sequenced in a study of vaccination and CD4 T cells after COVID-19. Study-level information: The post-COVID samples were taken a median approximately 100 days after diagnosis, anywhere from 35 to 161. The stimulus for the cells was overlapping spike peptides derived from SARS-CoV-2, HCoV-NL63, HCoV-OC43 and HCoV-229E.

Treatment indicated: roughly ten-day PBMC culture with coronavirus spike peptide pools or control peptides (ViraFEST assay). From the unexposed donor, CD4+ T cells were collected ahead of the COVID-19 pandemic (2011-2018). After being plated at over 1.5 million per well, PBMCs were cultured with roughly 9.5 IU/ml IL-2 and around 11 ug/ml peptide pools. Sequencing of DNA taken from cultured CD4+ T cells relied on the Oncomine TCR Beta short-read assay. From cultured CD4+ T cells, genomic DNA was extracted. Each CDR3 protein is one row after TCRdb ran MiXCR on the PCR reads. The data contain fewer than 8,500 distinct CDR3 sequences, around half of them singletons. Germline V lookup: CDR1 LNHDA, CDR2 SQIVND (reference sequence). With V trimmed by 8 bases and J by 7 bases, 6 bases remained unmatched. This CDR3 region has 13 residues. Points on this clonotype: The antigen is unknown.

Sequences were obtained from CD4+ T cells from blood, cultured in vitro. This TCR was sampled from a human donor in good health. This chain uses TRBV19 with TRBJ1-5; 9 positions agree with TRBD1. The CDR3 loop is CASLDRGGQPQHF. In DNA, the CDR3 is TGTGCCAGTTTGGACAGGGGTGGACAGCCCCAGCATTTT.